This TCR beta chain comes out of a study of T-cell reconstitution after alpha-beta-depleted transplantation in children. Preparation of the TCRbeta library involved a method that used unique molecular identifiers. TCRdb reanalysed the PCR reads using MiXCR and keeps one entry per CDR3 protein. The data show just under 550,000 distinct CDR3 sequences, roughly 18% seen once. There are 15 residues in the CDR3. From germline, CDR1 is MNHNS and CDR2 SASEGT. V was trimmed by 6 bases and J by 0 bases, leaving 14 bases between them. The clonotype was recovered from a human donor who donated a stem cell graft to a child with acute lymphoblastic leukemia. The sample was PBMCs from the stem cell graft donor, taken from the stem cell graft. The chain employs TRBV6-1 and TRBJ1-1, with a possible D match to TRBD1 (5 bases). For the CDR3, the DNA is TGTGCCAGCAGCCTCCTTTCGACAGTGAACACTGAAGCTTTCTTT. Translated, it gives CASSLLSTVNTEAFF.